This paragraph reports one T cell receptor (beta chain). Its antigen is not identified. The entry originates in a study of CD8+CD57+ T cells in acquired aplastic anemia. The wider study: When averaged, DNA from sorted CD4+ and CD8+ cells came to about 3 ug. Healthy donor CD4+ cell samples had a mean of around 10 million reads. Study-level findings and limits: Patients were compared with controls for CD8+ Simpson's diversity, and no significant difference emerged. Patients and controls shared about 27 CD8+ CDR3 sequences.

TCR beta VDJ and CDR3 profiles were obtained from a genomic DNA template. Using its own MiXCR run on the reads, TCRdb lists one record per CDR3 protein. The sample carries 40,000 to 50,000 distinct CDR3 sequences, about two thirds recorded once. The sequence derives from a human donor in good health, serving as a control. Source material: sorted CD4+, CD8+, or CD8+CD57+ T cells (not recorded which) from PBMCs.

The CDR3 nucleotides read TGTGCCACCAGTGATCGAGGCTCAAATGAGCAGTTCTTC. This gives the protein CATSDRGSNEQFF. The genes are TRBV24-1 and TRBJ2-1; no firm D call. V was trimmed by 3 bases and J by 7 bases, leaving 9 bases between them. CDR1 is KGHDR, CDR2 SFDVKD, per germline. This CDR3 is built from 13 residues.